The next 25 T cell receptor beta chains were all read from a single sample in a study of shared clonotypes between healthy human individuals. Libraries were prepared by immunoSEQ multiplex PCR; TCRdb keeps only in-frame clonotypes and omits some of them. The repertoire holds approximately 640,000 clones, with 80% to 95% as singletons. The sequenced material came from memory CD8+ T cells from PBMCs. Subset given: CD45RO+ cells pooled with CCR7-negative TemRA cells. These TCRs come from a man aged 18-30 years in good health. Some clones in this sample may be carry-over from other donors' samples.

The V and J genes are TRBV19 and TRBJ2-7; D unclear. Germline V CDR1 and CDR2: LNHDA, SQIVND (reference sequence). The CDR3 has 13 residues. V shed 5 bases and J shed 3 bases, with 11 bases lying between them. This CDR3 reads CASSPPGRYEQYF. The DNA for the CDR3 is TGTGCCAGTAGTCCCCCAGGCCGCTACGAGCAGTACTTC.

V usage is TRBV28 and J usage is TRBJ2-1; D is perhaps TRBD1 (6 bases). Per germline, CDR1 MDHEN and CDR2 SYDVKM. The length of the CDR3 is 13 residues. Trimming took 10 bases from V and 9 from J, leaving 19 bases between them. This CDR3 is CATSTGGKAEQFF. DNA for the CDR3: TGTGCCACCTCGACAGGCGGCAAGGCTGAGCAGTTCTTC.

This CDR3 is CASSLILAGVANTGELFF. The CDR3 region has the DNA TGCGCCAGCAGCTTGATACTAGCGGGAGTCGCGAACACCGGGGAGCTGTTTTTT. The chain is built from TRBV5-1 and TRBJ2-2, with 11 bases lining up with TRBD2. The germline V gene encodes CDR1 SGHRS and CDR2 YFSETQ. J gave up 0 bases and V 1 base, and 5 bases lay outside the gene matches. The CDR3 has 18 amino acids.

The CDR3 region is CASIRGGTPGGYTF. CDR3 nucleotide sequence: TGTGCCAGTATCCGGGGAGGGACTCCCGGTGGCTACACCTTC. V is TRBV19 and J is TRBJ1-2; maybe TRBD1 (5 bases). The germline V and J ends were trimmed by 7 bases and 7 bases, with 19 bases remaining between them. CDR3 length: 14 amino acids. Germline-derived CDR1 and CDR2 are LNHDA and SQIVND (reference sequence).

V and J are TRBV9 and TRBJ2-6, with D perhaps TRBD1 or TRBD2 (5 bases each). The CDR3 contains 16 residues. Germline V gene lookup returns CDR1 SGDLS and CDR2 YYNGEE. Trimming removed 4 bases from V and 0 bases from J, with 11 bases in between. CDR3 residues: CASSPGRSSGANVLTF. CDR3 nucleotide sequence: TGTGCCAGCAGCCCGGGACGGTCCTCTGGGGCCAACGTCCTGACTTTC.

The CDR3 is CASSLFAASGSIDEQFF. The CDR3, as DNA: TGTGCCAGCAGTCTCTTCGCGGCTAGCGGGAGTATTGATGAGCAGTTCTTC. The J gene is TRBJ2-1, the V gene TRBV27; 10 positions match TRBD2. The CDR3 sequence is 17 residues long. Germline CDR1 MNHEY, CDR2 SMNVEV (reference sequence). J gave up 8 bases and V 5 bases, and 15 bases lay outside the gene matches.

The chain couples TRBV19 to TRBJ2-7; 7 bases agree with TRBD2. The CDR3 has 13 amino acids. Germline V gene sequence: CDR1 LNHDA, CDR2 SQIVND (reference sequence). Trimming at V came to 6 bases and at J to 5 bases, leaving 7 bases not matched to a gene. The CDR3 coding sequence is TGTGCCAGTAGGATGGGGGGGACCCACGAGCAGTACTTC. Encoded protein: CASRMGGTHEQYF.

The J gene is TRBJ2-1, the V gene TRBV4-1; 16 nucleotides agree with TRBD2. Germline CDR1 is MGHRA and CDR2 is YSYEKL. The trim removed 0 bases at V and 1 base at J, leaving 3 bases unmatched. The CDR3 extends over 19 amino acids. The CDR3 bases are TGCGCCAGCAGCCAAGATGGGACTAGCGGGAGGGCATCCTACAATGAGCAGTTCTTC. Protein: CASSQDGTSGRASYNEQFF.

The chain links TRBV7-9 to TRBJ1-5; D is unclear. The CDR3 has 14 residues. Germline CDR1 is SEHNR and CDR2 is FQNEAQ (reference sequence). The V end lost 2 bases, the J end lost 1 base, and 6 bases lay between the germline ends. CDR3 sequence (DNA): TGTGCCAGCAGCTTAATGGGCAGCAATCAGCCCCAGCATTTT. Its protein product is CASSLMGSNQPQHF. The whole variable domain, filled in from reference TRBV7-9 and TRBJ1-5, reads DTGVSQNPRHKITKRGQNVTFRCDPISEHNRLYWYRQTLGQGPEFLTYFQNEAQLEKSRLLSDRFSAERPKGSFSTLEIQRTEQGDSAMYLCASSLMGSNQPQHFGDGTRLSIL.

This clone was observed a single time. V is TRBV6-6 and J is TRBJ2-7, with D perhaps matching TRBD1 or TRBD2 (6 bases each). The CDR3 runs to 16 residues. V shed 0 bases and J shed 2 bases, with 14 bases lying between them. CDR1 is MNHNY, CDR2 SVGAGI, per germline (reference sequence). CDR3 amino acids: CASSYSRDSGAYEQYF. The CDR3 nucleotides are TGTGCCAGCAGTTACTCAAGGGACTCAGGGGCCTACGAGCAGTACTTC.

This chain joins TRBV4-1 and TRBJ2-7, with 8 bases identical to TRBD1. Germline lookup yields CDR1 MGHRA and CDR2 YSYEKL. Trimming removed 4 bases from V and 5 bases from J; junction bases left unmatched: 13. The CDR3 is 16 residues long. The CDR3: CASSPPSRTGLHEQYF. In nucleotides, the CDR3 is TGCGCCAGCAGCCCCCCTTCACGGACAGGGCTCCACGAGCAGTACTTC.

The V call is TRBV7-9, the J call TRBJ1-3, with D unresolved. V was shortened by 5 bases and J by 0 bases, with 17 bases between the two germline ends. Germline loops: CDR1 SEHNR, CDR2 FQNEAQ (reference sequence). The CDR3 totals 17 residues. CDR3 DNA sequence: TGTGCCAGCAGCCAATATTGGCAACCATACTCTGGAAACACCATATATTTT. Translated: CASSQYWQPYSGNTIYF.

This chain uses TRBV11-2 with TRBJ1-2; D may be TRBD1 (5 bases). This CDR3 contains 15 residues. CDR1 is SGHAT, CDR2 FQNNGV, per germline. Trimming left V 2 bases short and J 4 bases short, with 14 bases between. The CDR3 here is CASSLSPGAPYGYTF. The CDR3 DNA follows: TGTGCCAGCAGCTTATCTCCTGGGGCTCCCTATGGCTACACCTTC.

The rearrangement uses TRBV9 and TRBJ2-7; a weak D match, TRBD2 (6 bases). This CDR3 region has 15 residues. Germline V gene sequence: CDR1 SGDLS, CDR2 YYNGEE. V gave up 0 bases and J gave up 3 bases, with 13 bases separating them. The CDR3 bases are TGTGCCAGCAGCGTAGGCCCTAGCGCAAACTACGAGCAGTACTTC. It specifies CASSVGPSANYEQYF.

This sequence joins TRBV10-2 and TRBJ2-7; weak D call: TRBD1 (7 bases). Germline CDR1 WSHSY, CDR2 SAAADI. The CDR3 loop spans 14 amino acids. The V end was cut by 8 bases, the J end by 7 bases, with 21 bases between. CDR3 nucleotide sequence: TGCGCCAGCTCACCGAGGGGGCGTGGGGGGGAGCAGTACTTC. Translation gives CASSPRGRGGEQYF.

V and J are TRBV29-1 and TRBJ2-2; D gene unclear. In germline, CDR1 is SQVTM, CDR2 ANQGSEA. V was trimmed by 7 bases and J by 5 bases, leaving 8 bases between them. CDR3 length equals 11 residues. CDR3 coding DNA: TGCAGCGGGCTTGGTACCGGGGAGCTGTTTTTT. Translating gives CSGLGTGELFF.

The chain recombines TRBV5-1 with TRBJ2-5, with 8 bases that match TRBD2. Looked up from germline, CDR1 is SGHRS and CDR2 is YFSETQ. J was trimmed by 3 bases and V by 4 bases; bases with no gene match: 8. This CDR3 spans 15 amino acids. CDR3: CASSQAGRAEETQYF. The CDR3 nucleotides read TGCGCCAGCAGCCAAGCCGGGAGGGCCGAAGAGACCCAGTACTTC.

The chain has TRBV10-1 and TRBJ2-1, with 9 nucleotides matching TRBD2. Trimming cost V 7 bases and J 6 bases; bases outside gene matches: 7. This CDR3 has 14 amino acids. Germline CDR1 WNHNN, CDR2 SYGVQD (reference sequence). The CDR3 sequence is CASIEREAGNEQFF. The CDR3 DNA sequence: TGCGCCAGCATAGAGCGGGAGGCGGGCAATGAGCAGTTCTTC.

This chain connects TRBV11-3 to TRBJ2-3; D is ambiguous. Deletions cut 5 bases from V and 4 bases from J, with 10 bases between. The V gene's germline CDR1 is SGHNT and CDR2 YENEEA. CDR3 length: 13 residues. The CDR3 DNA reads TGTGCCAGCAGCCCACCAGAGGCAGATACGCAGTATTTT. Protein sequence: CASSPPEADTQYF.

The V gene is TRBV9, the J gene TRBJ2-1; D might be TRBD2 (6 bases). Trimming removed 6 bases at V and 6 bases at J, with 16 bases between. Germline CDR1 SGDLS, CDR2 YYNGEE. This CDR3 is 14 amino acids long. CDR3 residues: CASNPNQAGNEQFF. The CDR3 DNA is TGTGCCAGCAACCCGAATCAAGCGGGCAATGAGCAGTTCTTC.

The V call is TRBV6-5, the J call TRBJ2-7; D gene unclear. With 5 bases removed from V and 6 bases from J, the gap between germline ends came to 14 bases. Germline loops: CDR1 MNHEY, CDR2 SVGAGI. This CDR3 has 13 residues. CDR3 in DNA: TGTGCCAGCAGTCCCCAAAGTCAACTCGAGCAGTACTTC. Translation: CASSPQSQLEQYF.

The CDR3 loop reads CASSQEITAGGPGTGELFF. The CDR3 coding sequence is TGTGCCAGCAGCCAAGAGATTACAGCGGGAGGGCCGGGCACCGGGGAGCTGTTTTTT. The V call is TRBV4-2, the J call TRBJ2-2; TRBD2 aligns across 10 bases. Germline assignment: CDR1 LGHNA and CDR2 YNFKEQ. V shed 0 bases and J 4 bases; nucleotides not matched to a gene: 11. The CDR3 runs 19 residues.

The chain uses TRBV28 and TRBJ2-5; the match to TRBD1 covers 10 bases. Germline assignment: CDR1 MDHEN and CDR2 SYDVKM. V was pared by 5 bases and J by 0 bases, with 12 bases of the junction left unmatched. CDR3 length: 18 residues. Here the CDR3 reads CASSPYLQDRGYQETQYF. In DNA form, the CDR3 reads TGTGCCAGCAGTCCTTATTTACAGGACAGGGGGTACCAAGAGACCCAGTACTTC. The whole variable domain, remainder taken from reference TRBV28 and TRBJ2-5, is DVKVTQSSRYLVKRTGEKVFLECVQDMDHENMFWYRQDPGLGLRLIYFSYDVKMKEKGDIPEGYSVSREKKERFSLILESASTNQTSMYLCASSPYLQDRGYQETQYFGPGTRLLVL.

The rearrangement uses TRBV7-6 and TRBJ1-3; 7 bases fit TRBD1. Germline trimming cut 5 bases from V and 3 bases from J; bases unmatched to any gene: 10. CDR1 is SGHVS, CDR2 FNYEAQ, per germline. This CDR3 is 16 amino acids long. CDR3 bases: TGTGCCAGCAGCCATAGACAGGGACGCGATGGAAACACCATATATTTT. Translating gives CASSHRQGRDGNTIYF.

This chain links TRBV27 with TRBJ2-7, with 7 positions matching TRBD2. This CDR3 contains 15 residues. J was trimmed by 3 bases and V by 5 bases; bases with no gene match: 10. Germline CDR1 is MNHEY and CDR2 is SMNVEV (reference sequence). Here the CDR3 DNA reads TGTGCCAGCAGTGCAAGCGGGAACAGATACTACGAGCAGTACTTC. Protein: CASSASGNRYYEQYF.